This T cell receptor beta chain was found in a study of monozygotic twins with cystic fibrosis (dated by TCRdb to about 2021). Some background on the complete study: Barcoded libraries were prepared from three micrograms of fragmented DNA with roughly 16 PCR cycles. The cohort included ten female and six male twin pairs, mostly children and adolescents, aged about 2.0 to 40 years with a median of 9.1 years. Twins were ranked among about a thousand cohort participants for weight-for-height and FEVPerc (FEV1 disease centile) at the day of blood sampling. TCR beta repertoires were compared within and between 16 monozygotic twin pairs with cystic fibrosis so that genetic influence on V and J gene usage could be assessed. Data for three of the twin pairs had been reported previously in another context.

From cysteine to phenylalanine, the CDR3 is 16 amino acids long. The sequence is cut down to CDR3 DNA, 48 bases in frame from base 1. The germline V gene gives CDR1 as SGDLS and CDR2 as YYNGEE. V is cut back by 3 bases and J by 1 base, with 9 bases in the junction unmatched. Following the manufacturer's instructions, TCR beta CDR3 regions were amplified by multiplex PCR with the immunoSEQ immune profiling system. An Illumina NextSeq system was used for sequencing. Per the original workflow: Sequence data were processed on the immunoSEQ Analyzer platform, and clonality was computed as the square root of Simpson's index of productive rearrangements. Similarity in V and J usage was quantified by Jensen-Shannon distance, and CDR3 generation probabilities were calculated with OLGA. The immuneACCESS database (August 2020) and VDJdb (December 2020) were searched for shared CDR3 sequences. In TCRdb, the immuneACCESS table is reduced to in-frame sequences with V and J assigned. These tables do not hold every clone; where another copy was compared, an unresolved V gene accounts for under half, and the others remain unexplained. V and J calls and clone size are given by that table; D and trimming were obtained from the DNA. The sample contains 30,000 to 35,000 clones, 90% to 98% of them found a single time. Of the sample, 0.15% to 0.2% is held by the ten largest clones.

The research as a whole found: Simpson clonality was generally low (median about 0.009), which suggests a naive-dominated repertoire, and clonality was higher in the most severely affected patients. Only a small cohort was studied, and no association of shared CDR3 numbers with age, concordance or disease severity was found. In 13 of 16 pairs, V gene usage most closely resembled the co-twin's, and the same held for J usage in 8 of 16 pairs, a pattern suggesting genetic constraints. Sharing of nucleotide-identical clonotypes was significantly greater within monozygotic CF twin pairs than between unrelated CF individuals (P = 0.000026, Mann-Whitney).

In regard to this clone: No cognate antigen has been identified for it. Base qualities are not at hand, and no much larger clone is one base apart.

The twin pairs came from the European Cystic Fibrosis Twin and Sibling Study Cohort, which recruited patients from over a hundred CF clinics across 14 European countries. Both zygosity and CFTR genotype were checked in-house, and zygosity was tested with multiplex PCR across nine short tandem repeat loci. Each twin gave a peripheral blood sample, and clinical parameters were documented on that same day of blood sampling. Phenol/chloroform extraction was used to isolate genomic DNA from peripheral blood cells, and the DNA was then kept in TE buffer at 4 degrees C. The TCR originated in a girl aged 2-10 years with cystic fibrosis. The rearrangement combines TRBV9 with TRBJ2-7; 8 nucleotides in the junction match TRBD2. The sequenced sample was blood. DNA sequence: TGTGCCAGCAGCGCAGGACCGGGAGGGAGTTCCTACGAGCAGTACTTC. Translated, this gives CASSAGPGGSSYEQYF.